A selection of T cell receptor beta chains follows, all from one sample in a study of T cell changes during pregnancy in multiple sclerosis. Clones were read by immunoSEQ multiplex PCR, and TCRdb kept only the in-frame ones, dropping some. The table lists approximately 100,000 clones, 85% to 95% of them singletons. Sequencing was performed on peripheral blood, taken in the first trimester of pregnancy. Source of these receptors: a female donor with multiple sclerosis, enrolled in a pregnancy study. The CDR3 runs from the conserved cysteine through the conserved F or W. Fields, in order: clone size, D gene, V gene, J gene, CDR3 DNA, CDR3 protein. A D gene is named only where the DNA matches it firmly. Clone sizes are given selectively: once, few, many, or a class where the clone is expanded.

-	TRBD1	TRBV2	TRBJ1-2	TGTGCCAGCAGGGGGACAGGGGGCGGTAAGGGCTACACCTTC	CASRGTGGGKGYTF
-	-	TRBV7-8	TRBJ1-2	TGTGCCAGCAGCACCGAACCAGGGGCTACTGACTACACCTTC	CASSTEPGATDYTF
-	TRBD1	TRBV5-1	TRBJ1-4	TGCGCCAGCAGCTGGGACAGGGATTCAACTAATGAAAAACTGTTTTTT	CASSWDRDSTNEKLFF
-	TRBD1	TRBV5-1	TRBJ1-5	TGCGCCAGCAGCTGGACAGGGGTGGAACAGCCCCAGCATTTT	CASSWTGVEQPQHF
-	-	TRBV7-2	TRBJ1-3	TGTGCCAGCACCCCTGGGGGCGCTGTCTATTCTGGAAACACCATATATTTT	CASTPGGAVYSGNTIYF
-	TRBD1	TRBV7-9	TRBJ2-1	TGTGCCAGCAGCTCGCCTGGACAGGAGGATAACAATGAGCAGTTCTTC	CASSSPGQEDNNEQFF
-	TRBD1	TRBV29-1	TRBJ1-2	TGCAGCGTTGAAGAATGGGACAGCGACTACACCTTC	CSVEEWDSDYTF
-	-	TRBV2	TRBJ2-7	TGTGCCAGCAGTACGGTGCGTTACGAGCAGTACTTC	CASSTVRYEQYF
-	-	TRBV19	TRBJ1-5	TGTGCCAGTAGTATAACGTTGGAGGGGTCCCAGCATTTT	CASSITLEGSQHF
-	-	TRBV9	TRBJ2-5	TGTGCCAGCAGCGTAGGACAGCAAGAGACCCAGTACTTC	CASSVGQQETQYF
-	TRBD1	TRBV5-4	TRBJ1-2	TGTGCCAGCAGCTTGACCCCCTCGGTAAGACAGGGGAATAAGGATGGCTACACCTTC	CASSLTPSVRQGNKDGYTF
-	-	TRBV27	TRBJ2-2	TGTGCCAGCAAAGAGGGGGTCTGGGGGCCAAACACCGGGGAGCTGTTTTTT	CASKEGVWGPNTGELFF
-	-	TRBV11-3	TRBJ2-1	TGTGCCAGCAGCTTGGGGCTGTACAATGAGCAGTTCTTC	CASSLGLYNEQFF
-	-	TRBV4-1	TRBJ2-7	TGCGCCAGCAGCCCAAAACCCACGCTATCAGGCGAGCAGTACTTC	CASSPKPTLSGEQYF
-	-	TRBV7-5	TRBJ2-5	TGTGCCAGAAGCTTTCCGGGACAGACGTACCAAGAGACCCAGTACTTC	CARSFPGQTYQETQYF
-	TRBD1	TRBV7-8	TRBJ2-7	TGTGCCAGCAGCTTCGGAGACAGGGTCTACGAGCAGTACTTC	CASSFGDRVYEQYF
once	TRBD2	TRBV2	TRBJ2-5	TGTGCCAGCAGTAGCGGGGGTGGGCACGAGACCCAGTACTTC	CASSSGGGHETQYF
-	-	TRBV5-5	TRBJ1-5	TGTGCCAGCAGCCACCTTTCGCAGGGTGTGCCCCAGCATTTT	CASSHLSQGVPQHF
-	TRBD1	TRBV11-2	TRBJ2-5	TGTGCCAGCAGCTCCTTACGACAGGGGGCTGGAATAAAGGAGACCCAGTACTTC	CASSSLRQGAGIKETQYF
few	-	TRBV2	TRBJ1-6	TGTGCCAGCAGTGAAGCCTATGAGGTCAATTCACCCCTCCACTTT	CASSEAYEVNSPLHF
-	TRBD2	TRBV2	TRBJ2-1	TGTGCCAGCACAACTAGCGGGGGGGATACCTACAATGAGCAGTTCTTC	CASTTSGGDTYNEQFF
-	-	TRBV2	TRBJ2-7	TGTGCCAGCACCAGACTTCTCTACGAGCAGTACTTC	CASTRLLYEQYF
-	-	TRBV6-6	TRBJ1-5	TGTGCCAGCAGAAACAGGGAAGGTCAGCCCCAGCATTTT	CASRNREGQPQHF
-	-	TRBV15	TRBJ1-5	TGTGCCACCAGCAGAGACAGTTATAGCAATCAGCCCCAGCATTTT	CATSRDSYSNQPQHF
-	-	TRBV27	TRBJ1-5	TGTGCCAGCAGTTTCGGGCAGGAGGGGCCCCAGCATTTT	CASSFGQEGPQHF
-	TRBD2	TRBV13	TRBJ2-5	TGTGCCAGCAGCTTAGTGGCTAGCGGGGGGTACCAAGAGACCCAGTACTTC	CASSLVASGGYQETQYF
-	TRBD1	TRBV7-3	TRBJ2-1	TGTGCCAGCAGCAAAAGGGGACAGGGGGCCCATGAGCAGTTCTTC	CASSKRGQGAHEQFF
-	-	TRBV29-1	TRBJ2-1	TGCAGCGTTGCACAGGAAAAGTTGACCAATTACAATGAGCAGTTCTTC	CSVAQEKLTNYNEQFF
-	-	TRBV30	TRBJ1-6	TGTGCCTGGAGGACAGAGGATTCACCCCTCCACTTT	CAWRTEDSPLHF
-	-	TRBV7-2	TRBJ1-2	TGTGCCAGCAGCTTAGACGGGTTGGTCGGCCTTTACACCTTC	CASSLDGLVGLYTF
-	TRBD1	TRBV18	TRBJ2-3	TGTGCCAGCTCAGCCGGGACAGGGGGCACAGATACGCAGTATTTT	CASSAGTGGTDTQYF
-	-	TRBV6-5	TRBJ2-5	TGTGCCAGCAGTTACGATAAGTGGGCTTGGACCCAGTACTTC	CASSYDKWAWTQYF
-	TRBD1	TRBV7-9	TRBJ1-1	TGTGCCAGCAGCCGCCGGACAGGGGAGAACACTGAAGCTTTCTTT	CASSRRTGENTEAFF
-	-	TRBV5-1	TRBJ2-5	TGCGCCAGCAGCTGGGGGACAATCCAAGAGACCCAGTACTTC	CASSWGTIQETQYF
-	-	TRBV11-3	TRBJ2-1	TGTGCCAGCAGCTTAGACACAGTGCCTTACAATGAGCAGTTCTTC	CASSLDTVPYNEQFF
-	TRBD1	TRBV6-5	TRBJ1-2	TGTGCCAGCAGTTCCGGCCCCGGGACAGGGGGGACCTTC	CASSSGPGTGGTF